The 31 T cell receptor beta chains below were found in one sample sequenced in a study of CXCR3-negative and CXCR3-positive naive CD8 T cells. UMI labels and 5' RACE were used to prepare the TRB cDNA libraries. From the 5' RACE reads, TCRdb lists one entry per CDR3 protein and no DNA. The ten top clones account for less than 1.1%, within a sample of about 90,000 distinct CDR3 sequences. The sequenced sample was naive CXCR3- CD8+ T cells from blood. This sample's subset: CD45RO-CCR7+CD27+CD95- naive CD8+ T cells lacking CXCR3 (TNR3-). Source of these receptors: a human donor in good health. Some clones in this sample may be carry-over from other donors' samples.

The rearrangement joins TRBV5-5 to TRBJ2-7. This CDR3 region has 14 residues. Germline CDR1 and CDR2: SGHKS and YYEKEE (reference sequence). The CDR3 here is CASSFPRSSYEQYF.

CDR3 amino acids: CASSKLRDRGRGKKAQPQHF. The chain is built from TRBV21-1 and TRBJ1-5; the D gene TCRdb calls, TRBD1, cannot be checked with no DNA. TRBV21-1 has pseudogene status. The CDR3 is 20 residues long.

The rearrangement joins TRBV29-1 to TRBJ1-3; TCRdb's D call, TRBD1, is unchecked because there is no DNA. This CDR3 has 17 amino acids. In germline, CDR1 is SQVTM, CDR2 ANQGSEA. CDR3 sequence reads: CSVEGQGSPYSGNTIYF. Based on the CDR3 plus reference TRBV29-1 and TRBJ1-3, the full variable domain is SAVISQKPSRDICQRGTSLTIQCQVDSQVTMMFWYRQQPGQSLTLIATANQGSEATYESGFVIDKFPISRPNLTFSTLTVSNMSPEDSSIYLCSVEGQGSPYSGNTIYFGEGSWLTVV.

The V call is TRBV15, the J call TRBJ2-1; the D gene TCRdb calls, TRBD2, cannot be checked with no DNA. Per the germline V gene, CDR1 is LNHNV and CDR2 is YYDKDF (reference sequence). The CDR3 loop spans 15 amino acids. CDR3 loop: CATSRDRGGANEQFF.

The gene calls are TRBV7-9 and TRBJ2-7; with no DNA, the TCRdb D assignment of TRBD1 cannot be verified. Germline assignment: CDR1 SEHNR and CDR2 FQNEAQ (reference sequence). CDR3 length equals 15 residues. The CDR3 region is CASSSPGDVRGEQYF.

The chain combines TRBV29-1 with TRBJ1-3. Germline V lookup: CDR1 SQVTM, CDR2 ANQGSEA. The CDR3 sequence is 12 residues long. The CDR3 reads CSVLDSGNTIYF.

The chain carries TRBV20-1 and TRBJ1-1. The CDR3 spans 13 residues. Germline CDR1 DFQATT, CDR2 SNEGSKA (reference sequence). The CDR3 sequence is CSARLMEGTEAFF.

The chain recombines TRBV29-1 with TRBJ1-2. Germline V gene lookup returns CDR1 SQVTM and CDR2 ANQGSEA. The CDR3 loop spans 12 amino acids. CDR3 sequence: CSVPEGDYGYTF.

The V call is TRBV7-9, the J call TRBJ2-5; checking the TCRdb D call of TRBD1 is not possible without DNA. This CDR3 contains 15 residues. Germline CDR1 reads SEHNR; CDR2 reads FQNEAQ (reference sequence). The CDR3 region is CASSFLNRVGETQYF. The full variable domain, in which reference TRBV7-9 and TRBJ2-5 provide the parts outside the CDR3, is DTGVSQNPRHKITKRGQNVTFRCDPISEHNRLYWYRQTLGQGPEFLTYFQNEAQLEKSRLLSDRFSAERPKGSFSTLEIQRTEQGDSAMYLCASSFLNRVGETQYFGPGTRLLVL.

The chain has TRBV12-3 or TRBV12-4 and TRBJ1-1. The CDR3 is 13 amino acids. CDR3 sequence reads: CASSSDPSTEAFF.

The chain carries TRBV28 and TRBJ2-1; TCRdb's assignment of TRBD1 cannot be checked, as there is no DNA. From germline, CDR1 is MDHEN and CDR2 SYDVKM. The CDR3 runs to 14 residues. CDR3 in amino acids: CASRWAGGLREQFF.

The CDR3 reads CASSDGTSSAYEQYF. The rearrangement joins TRBV27 to TRBJ2-7; TCRdb returns TRBD1, unconfirmable since there is no DNA. Germline assignment: CDR1 MNHEY and CDR2 SMNVEV (reference sequence). The CDR3 contains 15 residues.

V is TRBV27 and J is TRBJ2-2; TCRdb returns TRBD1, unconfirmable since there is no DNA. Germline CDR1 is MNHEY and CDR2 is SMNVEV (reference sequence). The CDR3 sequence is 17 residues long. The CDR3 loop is CASSFFLTGTNTGELFF.

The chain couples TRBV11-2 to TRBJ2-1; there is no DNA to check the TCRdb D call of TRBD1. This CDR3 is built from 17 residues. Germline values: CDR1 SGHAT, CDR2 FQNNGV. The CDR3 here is CASSLVYRGRDQGEQFF.

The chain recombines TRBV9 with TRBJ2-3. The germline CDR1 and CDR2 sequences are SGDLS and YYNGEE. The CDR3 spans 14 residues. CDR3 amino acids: CASSVESSTDTQYF.

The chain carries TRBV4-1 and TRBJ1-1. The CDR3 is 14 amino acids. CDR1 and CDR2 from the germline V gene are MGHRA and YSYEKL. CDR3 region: CASSQEGRNTEAFF.

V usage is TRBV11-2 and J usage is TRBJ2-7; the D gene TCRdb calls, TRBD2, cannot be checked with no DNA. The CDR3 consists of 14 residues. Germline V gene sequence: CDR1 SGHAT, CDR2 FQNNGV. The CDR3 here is CASSLGSGGFEQYF.

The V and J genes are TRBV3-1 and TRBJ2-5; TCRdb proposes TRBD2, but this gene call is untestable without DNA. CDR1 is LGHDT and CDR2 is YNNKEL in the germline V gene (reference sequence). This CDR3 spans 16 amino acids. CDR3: CASSQDLVADQETQYF.

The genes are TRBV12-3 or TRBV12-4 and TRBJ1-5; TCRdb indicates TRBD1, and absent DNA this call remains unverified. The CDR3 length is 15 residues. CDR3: CASSLDTGVYPPQHF.

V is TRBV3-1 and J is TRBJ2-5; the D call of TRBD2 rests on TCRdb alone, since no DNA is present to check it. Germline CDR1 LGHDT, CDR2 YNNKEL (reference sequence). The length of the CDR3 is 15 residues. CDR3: CASSQSGGEEETQYF.

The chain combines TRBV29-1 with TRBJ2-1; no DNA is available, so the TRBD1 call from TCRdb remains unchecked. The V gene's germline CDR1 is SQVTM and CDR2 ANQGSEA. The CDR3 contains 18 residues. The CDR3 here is CSVEHIGRTRAGYNEQFF.

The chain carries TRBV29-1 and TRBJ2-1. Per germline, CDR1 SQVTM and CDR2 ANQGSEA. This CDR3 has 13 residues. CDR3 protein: CSVHSETYNEQFF.

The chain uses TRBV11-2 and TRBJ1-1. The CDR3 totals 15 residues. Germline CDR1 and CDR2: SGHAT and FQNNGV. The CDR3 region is CASSFWGPENTEAFF.

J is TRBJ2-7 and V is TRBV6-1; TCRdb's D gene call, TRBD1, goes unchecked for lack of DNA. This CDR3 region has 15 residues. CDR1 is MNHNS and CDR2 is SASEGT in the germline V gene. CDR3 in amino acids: CASSEWRTGSYEQYF.

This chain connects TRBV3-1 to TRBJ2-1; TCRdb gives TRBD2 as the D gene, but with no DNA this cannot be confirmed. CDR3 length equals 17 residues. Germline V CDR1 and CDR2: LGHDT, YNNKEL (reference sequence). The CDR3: CASSQLGVGLAGSEQFF.

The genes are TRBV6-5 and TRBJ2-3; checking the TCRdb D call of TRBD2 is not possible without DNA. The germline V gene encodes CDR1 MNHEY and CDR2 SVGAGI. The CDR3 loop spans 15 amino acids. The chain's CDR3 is CASSGLAGGGDTQYF.

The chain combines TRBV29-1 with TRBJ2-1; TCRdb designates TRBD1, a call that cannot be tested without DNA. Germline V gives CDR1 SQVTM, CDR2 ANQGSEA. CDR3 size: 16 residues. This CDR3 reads CSVDYLGQGAGNEQFF.

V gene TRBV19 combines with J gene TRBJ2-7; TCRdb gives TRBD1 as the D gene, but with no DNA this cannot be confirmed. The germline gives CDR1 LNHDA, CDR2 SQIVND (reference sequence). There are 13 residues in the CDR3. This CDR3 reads CASSMGLGYEQYF.

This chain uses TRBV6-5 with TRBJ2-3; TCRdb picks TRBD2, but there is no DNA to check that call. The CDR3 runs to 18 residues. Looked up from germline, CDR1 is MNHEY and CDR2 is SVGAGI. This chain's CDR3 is CASSPSGPGFSPTDTQYF.

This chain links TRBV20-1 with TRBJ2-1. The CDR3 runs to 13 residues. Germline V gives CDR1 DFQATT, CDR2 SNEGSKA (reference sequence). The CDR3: CSAREGVGNEQFF.

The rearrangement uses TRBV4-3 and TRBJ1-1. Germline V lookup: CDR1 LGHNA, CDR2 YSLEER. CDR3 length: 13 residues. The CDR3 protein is CASSLGWNTEAFF.